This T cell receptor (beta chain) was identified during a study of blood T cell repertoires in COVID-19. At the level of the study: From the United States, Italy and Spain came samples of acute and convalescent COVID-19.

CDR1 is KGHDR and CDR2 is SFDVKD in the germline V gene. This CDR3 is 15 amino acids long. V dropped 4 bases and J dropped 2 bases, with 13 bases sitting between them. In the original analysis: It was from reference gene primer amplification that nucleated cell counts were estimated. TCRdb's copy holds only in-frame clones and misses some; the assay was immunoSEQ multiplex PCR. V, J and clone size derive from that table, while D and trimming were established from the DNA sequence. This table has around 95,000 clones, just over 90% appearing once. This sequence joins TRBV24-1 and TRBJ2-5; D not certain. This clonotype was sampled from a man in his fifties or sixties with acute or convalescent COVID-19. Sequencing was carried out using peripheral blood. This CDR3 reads CATSDPSTAQETQYF. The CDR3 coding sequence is TGTGCCACCAGTGACCCCTCAACAGCACAAGAGACCCAGTACTTC.